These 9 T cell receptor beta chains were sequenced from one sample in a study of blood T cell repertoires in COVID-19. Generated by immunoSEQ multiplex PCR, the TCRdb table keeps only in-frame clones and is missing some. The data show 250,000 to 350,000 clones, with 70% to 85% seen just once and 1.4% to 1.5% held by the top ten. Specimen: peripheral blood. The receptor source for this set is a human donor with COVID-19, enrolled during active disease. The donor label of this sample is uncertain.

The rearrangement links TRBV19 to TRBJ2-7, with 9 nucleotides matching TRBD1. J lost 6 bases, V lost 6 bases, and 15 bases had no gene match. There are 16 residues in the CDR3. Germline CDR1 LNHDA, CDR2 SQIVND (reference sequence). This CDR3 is CASSGPRQGVLFEQYF. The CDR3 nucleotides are TGTGCCAGTAGCGGCCCCCGACAGGGGGTATTATTCGAGCAGTACTTC.

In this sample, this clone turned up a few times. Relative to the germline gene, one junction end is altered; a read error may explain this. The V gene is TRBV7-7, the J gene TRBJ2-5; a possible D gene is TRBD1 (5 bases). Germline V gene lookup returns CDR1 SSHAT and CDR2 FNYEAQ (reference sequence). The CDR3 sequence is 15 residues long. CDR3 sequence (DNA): TGTGCTAGCAGCGTTACAGGAACAGACCAAGAGACCCAGTACTTC. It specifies CASSVTGTDQETQYF.

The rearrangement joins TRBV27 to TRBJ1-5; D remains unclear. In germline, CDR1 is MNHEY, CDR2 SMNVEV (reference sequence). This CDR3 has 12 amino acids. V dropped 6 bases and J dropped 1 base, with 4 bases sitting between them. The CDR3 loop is CASRRSNQPQHF. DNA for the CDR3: TGTGCCAGCAGGCGAAGCAATCAGCCCCAGCATTTT.

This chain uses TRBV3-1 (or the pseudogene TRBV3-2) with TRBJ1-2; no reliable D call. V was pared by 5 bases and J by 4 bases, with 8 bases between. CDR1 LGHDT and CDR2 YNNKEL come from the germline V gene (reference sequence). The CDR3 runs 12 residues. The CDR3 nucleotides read TGTGCCAGCAGCGACTTACTCTATGGCTACACCTTC. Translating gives CASSDLLYGYTF.

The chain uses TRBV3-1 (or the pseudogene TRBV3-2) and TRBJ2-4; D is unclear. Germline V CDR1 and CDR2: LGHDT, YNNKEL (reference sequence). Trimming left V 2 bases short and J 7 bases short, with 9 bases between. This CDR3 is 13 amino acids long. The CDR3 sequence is CASSQFNGNIQYF. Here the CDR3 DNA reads TGTGCCAGCAGCCAATTCAACGGGAACATTCAGTACTTC.

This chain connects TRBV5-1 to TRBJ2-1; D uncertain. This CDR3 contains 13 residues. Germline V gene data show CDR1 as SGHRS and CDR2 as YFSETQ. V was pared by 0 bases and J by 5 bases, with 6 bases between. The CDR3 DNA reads TGCGCCAGCAGCTTGGCGGTGCACAATGAGCAGTTCTTC. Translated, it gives CASSLAVHNEQFF.

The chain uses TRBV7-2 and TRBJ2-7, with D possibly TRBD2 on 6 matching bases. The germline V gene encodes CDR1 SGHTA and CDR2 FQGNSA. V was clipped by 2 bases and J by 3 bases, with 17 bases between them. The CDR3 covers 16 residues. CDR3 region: CASSLLMGGFDYEQYF. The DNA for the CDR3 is TGTGCCAGCAGCTTATTGATGGGGGGTTTCGACTACGAGCAGTACTTC.

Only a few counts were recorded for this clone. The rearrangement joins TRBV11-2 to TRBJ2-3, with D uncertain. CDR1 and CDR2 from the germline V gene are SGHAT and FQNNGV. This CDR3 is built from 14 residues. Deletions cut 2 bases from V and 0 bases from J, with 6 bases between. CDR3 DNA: TGTGCCAGCAGCTTACTAACTAGCACAGATACGCAGTATTTT. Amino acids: CASSLLTSTDTQYF.

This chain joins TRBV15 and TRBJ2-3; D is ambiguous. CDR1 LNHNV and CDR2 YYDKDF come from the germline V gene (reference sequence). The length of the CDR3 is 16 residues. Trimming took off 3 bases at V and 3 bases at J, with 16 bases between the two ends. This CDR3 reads CATSSDQVATTDTQYF. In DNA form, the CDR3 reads TGTGCCACCAGCAGTGACCAGGTCGCCACAACAGATACGCAGTATTTT.